This T cell receptor beta chain was profiled in a study of blood T cells in healthy people across ages. Primed by a sample-barcoded 5' primer and a J-beta primer mix, a second PCR proceeded for 7 to 11 cycles. Each CDR3 protein gets one entry after TCRdb re-called the 5' RACE reads with MiXCR. The sample holds approximately 1,700,000 distinct CDR3 sequences, approximately 39% seen once. Germline values: CDR1 DFQATT, CDR2 SNEGSKA (reference sequence). This CDR3 is built from 16 residues. The ends lost 4 bases at V and 2 bases at J; junction bases unmatched: 9. The authors extracted at least 5.5 micrograms of total RNA per sample.

The receptor was derived from a human donor in good health. Specimen: blood. This chain joins TRBV20-1 and TRBJ2-5; TRBD2 matches 11 bases. DNA for the CDR3: TGCAGTGCTATCTCGCTTAGCGGGGGGGCACAAGAGACCCAGTACTTC. Protein product: CSAISLSGGAQETQYF.